The subject of this entry is one TCR beta chain. Its target is unknown. Being one base from a much bigger clone, this may be a read error. The data belong to a study of human T cells and chemical hapten exposure. Study-wide context: Small pooled library volume differences chiefly drove per-sample TCR yield variation. Whole-study findings and limits: The number of TCRs above 1 in 1000 frequency did not change after DPC sensitization.

The ends were cut back, 4 bases at V and 4 bases at J, with 20 bases in the middle. Germline loops: CDR1 SGHRS, CDR2 YFSETQ. There are 16 residues in the CDR3. The time point here: healthy volunteer bleed at 2 weeks. Total RNA was isolated from unfractionated whole blood. Library construction involved attaching unique molecular identifiers to individual cDNA molecules, which allowed quantitative, reproducible TCR counting. TCRdb re-analysed the RACE reads in MiXCR, keeping a single row per CDR3 protein. The table has roughly 100,000 distinct CDR3 sequences, about 8.8% seen once. Input material: whole blood. This TCR was sampled from a female donor in good health. Some clones in this sample may be carry-over from other donors' samples. The chain uses TRBV5-1 and TRBJ2-5; tentative D call: TRBD2 (8 bases). The CDR3 spells CASSADRTSNTETQYF. DNA for the CDR3: TGCGCCAGCAGCGCGGACAGGACTAGCAATACAGAGACCCAGTACTTC.